This TCR beta chain stems from a study of shared clonotypes between healthy human individuals. Measured with immunoSEQ multiplex PCR; TCRdb has only the in-frame clones, and not every one. The sample has more than 2 million clones; 85% to 95% are singletons. The sample consisted of naive CD4+ T cells sorted from blood. As for subset: CD45RA+ positively selected. The TCR originated in a man aged 18 to 29 in good health.

The CDR3 reads CASSFRSNQPQHF. CDR3 bases: TGTGCCAGCAGTTTCCGAAGCAATCAGCCCCAGCATTTT. The chain recombines TRBV28 with TRBJ1-5; no reliable D call. V lost 3 bases and J lost 1, with 4 bases in between. From germline, CDR1 is MDHEN and CDR2 SYDVKM. The CDR3 spans 13 residues.